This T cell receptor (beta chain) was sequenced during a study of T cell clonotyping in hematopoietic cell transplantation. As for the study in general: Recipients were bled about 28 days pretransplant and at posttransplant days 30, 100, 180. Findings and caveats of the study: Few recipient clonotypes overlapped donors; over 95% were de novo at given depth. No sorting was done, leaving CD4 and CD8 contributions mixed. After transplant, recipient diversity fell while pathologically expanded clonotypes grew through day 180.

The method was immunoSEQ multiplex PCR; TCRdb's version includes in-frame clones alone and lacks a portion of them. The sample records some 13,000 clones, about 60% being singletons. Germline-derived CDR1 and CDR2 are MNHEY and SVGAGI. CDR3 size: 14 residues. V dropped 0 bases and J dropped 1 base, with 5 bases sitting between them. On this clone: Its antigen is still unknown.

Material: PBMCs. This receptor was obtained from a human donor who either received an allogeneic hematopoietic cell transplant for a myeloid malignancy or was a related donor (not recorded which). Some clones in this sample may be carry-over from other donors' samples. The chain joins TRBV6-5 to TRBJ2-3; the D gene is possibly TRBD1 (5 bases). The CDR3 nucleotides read TGTGCCAGCAGTTACTCAGGGGGCACAGATACGCAGTATTTT. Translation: CASSYSGGTDTQYF.